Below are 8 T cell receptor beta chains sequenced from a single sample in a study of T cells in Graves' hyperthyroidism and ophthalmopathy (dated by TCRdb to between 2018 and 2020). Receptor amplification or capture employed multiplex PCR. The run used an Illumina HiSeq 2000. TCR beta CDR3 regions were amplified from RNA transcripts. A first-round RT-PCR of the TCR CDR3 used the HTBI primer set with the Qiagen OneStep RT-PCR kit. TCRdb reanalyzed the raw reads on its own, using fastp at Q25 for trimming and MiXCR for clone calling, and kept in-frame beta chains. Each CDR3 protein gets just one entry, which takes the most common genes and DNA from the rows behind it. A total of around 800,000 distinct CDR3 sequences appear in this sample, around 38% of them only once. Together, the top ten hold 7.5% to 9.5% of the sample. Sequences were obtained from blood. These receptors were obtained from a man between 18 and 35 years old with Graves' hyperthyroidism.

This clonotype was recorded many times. The CDR3 is CASSAGQLGGYTF. The CDR3 DNA is TGTGCCAGCAGCGCCGGACAATTAGGAGGCTACACCTTC. This chain connects TRBV5-6 to TRBJ1-2, with D possibly matching TRBD1 (5 bases). Germline V gene lookup returns CDR1 SGHDT and CDR2 YYEEEE. Trimming shortened V by 4 bases and J by 8 bases, and 15 bases separated the two germline ends. The length of the CDR3 is 13 residues.

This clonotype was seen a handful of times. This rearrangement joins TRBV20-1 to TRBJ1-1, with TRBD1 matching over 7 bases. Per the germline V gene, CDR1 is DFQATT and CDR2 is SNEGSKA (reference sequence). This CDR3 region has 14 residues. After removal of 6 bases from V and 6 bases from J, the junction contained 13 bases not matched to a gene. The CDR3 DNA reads TGCAGTGCAAAGGACCCAGGGGGTGTCGCTGAAGCTTTCTTT. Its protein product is CSAKDPGGVAEAFF.

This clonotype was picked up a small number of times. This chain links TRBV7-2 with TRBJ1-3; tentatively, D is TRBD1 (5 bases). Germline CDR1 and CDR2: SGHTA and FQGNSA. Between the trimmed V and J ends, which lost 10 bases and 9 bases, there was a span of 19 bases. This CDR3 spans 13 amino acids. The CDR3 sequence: CATGPGREATIYF. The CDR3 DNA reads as TGTGCCACCGGGCCCGGCAGGGAGGCCACCATATATTTT. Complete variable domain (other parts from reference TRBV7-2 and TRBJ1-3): GAGVSQSPSNKVTEKGKDVELRCDPISGHTALYWYRQSLGQGLEFLIYFQGNSAPDKSGLPSDRFSAERTGGSVSTLTIQRTQQEDSAVYLCATGPGREATIYFGEGSWLTVV.

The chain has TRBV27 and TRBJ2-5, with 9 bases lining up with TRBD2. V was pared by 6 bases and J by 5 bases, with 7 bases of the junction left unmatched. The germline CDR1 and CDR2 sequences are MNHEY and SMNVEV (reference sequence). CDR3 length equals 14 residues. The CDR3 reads CASRKAGGRETQYF. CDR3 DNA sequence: TGTGCCAGCAGGAAGGCGGGAGGGAGGGAGACCCAGTACTTC.

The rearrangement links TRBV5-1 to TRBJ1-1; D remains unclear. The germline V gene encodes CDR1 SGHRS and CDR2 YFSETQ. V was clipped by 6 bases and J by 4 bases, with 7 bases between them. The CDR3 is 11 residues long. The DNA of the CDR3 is TGCGCCAGCACCATAGGCACTGAAGCTTTCTTT. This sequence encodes CASTIGTEAFF. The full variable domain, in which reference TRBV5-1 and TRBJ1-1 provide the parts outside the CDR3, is KAGVTQTPRYLIKTRGQQVTLSCSPISGHRSVSWYQQTPGQGLQFLFEYFSETQRNKGNFPGRFSGRQFSNSRSEMNVSTLELGDSALYLCASTIGTEAFFGQGTRLTVV.

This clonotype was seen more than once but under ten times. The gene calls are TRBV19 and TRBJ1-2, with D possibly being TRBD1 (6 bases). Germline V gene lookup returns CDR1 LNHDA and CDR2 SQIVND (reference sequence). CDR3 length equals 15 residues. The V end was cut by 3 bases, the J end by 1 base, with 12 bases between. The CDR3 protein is CASSIYRTDNYGYTF. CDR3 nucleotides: TGTGCCAGTAGTATTTACCGGACAGATAACTATGGCTACACCTTC.

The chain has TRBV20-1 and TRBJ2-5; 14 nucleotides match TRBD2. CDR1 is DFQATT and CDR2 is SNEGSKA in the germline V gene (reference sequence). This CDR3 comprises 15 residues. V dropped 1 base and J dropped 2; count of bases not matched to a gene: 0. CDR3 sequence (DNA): TGCAGTGCTAGAGGGACTAGCGGGGGGCAAGAGACCCAGTACTTC. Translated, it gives CSARGTSGGQETQYF.

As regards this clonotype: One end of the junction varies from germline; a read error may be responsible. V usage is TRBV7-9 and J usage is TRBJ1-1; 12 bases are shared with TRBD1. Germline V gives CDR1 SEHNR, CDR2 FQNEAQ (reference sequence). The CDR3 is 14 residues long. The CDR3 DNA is TGTGCCAGCAGCCCCGGGACAGGGGGCACTAAAGCTTTCTTT. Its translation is CASSPGTGGTKAFF.